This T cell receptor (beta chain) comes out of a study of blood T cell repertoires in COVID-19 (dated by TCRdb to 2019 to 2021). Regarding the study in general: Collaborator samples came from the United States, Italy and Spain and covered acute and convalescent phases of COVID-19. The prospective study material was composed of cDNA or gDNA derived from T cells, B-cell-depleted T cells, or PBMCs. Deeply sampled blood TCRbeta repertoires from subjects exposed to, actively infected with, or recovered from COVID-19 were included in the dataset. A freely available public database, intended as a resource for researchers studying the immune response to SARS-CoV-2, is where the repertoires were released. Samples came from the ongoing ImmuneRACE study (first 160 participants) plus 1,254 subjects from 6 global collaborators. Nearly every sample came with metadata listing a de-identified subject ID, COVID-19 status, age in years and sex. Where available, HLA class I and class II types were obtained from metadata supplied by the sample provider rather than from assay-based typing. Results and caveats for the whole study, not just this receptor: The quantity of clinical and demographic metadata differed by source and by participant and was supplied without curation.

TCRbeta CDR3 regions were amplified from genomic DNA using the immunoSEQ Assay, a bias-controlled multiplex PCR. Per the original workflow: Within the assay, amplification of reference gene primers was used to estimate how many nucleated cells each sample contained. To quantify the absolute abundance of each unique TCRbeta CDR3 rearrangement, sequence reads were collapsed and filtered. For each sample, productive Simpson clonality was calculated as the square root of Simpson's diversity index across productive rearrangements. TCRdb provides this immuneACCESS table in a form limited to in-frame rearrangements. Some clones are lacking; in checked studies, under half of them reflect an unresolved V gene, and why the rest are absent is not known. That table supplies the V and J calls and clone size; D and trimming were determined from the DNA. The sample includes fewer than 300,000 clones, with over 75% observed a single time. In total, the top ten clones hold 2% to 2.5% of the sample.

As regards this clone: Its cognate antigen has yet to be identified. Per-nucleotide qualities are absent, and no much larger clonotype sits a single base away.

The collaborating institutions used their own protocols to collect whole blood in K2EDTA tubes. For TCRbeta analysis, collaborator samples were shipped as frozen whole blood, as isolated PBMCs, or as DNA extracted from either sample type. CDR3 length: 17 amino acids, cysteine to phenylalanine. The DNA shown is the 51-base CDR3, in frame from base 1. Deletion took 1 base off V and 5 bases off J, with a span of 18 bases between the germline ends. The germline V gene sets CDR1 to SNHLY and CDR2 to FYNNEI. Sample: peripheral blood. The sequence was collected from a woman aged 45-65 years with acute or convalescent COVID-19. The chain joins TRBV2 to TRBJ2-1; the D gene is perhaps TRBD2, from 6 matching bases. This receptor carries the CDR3 CASSEGEAVPGDNEQFF. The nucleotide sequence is TGTGCCAGCAGTGAAGGGGAGGCGGTCCCCGGGGACAATGAGCAGTTCTTC.